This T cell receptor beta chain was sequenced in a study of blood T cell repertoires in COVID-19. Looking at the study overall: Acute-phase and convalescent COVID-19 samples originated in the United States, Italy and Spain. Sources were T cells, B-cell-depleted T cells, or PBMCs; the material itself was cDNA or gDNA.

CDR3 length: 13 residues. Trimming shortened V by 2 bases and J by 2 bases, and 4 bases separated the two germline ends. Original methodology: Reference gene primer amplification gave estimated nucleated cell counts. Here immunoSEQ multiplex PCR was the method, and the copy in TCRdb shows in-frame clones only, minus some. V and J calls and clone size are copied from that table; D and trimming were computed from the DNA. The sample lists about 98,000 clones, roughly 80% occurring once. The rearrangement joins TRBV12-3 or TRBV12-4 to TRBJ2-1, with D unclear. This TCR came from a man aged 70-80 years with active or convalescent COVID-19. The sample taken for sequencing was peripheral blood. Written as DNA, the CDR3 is TGTGCCAGCAGTTTAAGCGCCTACAATGAGCAGTTCTTC. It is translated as CASSLSAYNEQFF.